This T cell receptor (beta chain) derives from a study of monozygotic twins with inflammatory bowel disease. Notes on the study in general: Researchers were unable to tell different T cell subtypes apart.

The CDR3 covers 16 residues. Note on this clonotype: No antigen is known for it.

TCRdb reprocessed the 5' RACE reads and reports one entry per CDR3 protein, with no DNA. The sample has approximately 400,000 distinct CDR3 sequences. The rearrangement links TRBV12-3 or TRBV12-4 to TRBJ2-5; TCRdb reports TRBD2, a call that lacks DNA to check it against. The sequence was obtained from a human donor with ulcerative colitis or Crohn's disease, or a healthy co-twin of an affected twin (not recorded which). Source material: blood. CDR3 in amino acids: CASRRGLAGLQETQYF.